This T cell receptor beta chain was recovered during a study of T cell repertoires in cytomegalovirus infection (dated by TCRdb to between 2017 and 2020). At the level of the whole study: Donor HLA type was relevant to the analysis, as public TCR beta signatures indicated carriage of CMV infection together with the matching HLA type. Study-wide findings and limitations: In both this cohort and an independent cohort of 350 to 400 donors, the cumulative frequency of public TCR beta family members distinguished carriers of CMV infection plus the relevant HLA type. The ex vivo response was dominated by HLA-C-restricted CMV-specific TCR beta clonotypes, which also provided the single most frequent clonotype in two of eight donors.

In this sample, this clonotype turned up many times. The clone's antigen remains unknown. Per-base quality was not reported, and no clone a single base away is much larger than it. The sample was run on an Illumina HiSeq 1500. TCRdb's own reprocessing of the public reads used fastp at Q25 and MiXCR and kept productive beta chains. CDR3 protein duplicates are merged, each entry listing the most common genes and DNA. The sample contains around 450,000 distinct CDR3 sequences, approximately 11% of them found a single time. The ten largest clones add up to around 9.6% of the sample. The germline V gene yields SGHTA for CDR1 and FQGNSA for CDR2. Reading from cysteine to phenylalanine, the CDR3 counts 15 amino acids. The kept DNA is CDR3 alone, 45 bases in frame from the first base. The trim is 1 base for V and 0 bases for J, with a gap of 7 bases between the germline ends.

The sequence is built from TRBV7-2 and TRBJ2-4; the D gene remains uncertain. The TCR was taken from a human donor in good health (CMV status not recorded). Some clones in this sample may be carry-over from other donors' samples. Sequencing was carried out using PBMCs. The DNA sequence is TGTGCCAGCAGCTTAGACAGACTAGCCAAAAACATTCAGTACTTC. It translates as CASSLDRLAKNIQYF.